A selection of T cell receptor beta chains follows, all from one sample in a study of early T cells in non-severe SARS-CoV-2 infection. TCRdb reprocessed the 5' RACE reads with MiXCR, giving one entry per CDR3 protein. In the table there are approximately 45,000 distinct CDR3 sequences, roughly 7.1% of which are singletons. Sequencing was performed on whole blood. Source of these receptors: an adult who was a healthcare worker with PCR-confirmed SARS-CoV-2 infection or an uninfected control (not recorded which). CDR3s include the opening cysteine and the closing phenylalanine or tryptophan. A D gene is named only where the DNA matches it firmly. Size values are once, few and many counts, or a class for expanded clones, and some rows have none.

j_call: TRBJ1-4; clone_size: NA; d_call: NA; v_call: TRBV10-3; cdr3_nt: TGTGCCATCAGTGAGCCTACGGGGGGCGAAAAACTGTTTTTT; cdr3_aa: CAISEPTGGEKLFF
j_call: TRBJ2-7; clone_size: NA; d_call: NA; v_call: TRBV27; cdr3_nt: TGTGCCAGCAGCCGGTACGAGCAGTACTTC; cdr3_aa: CASSRYEQYF
j_call: TRBJ1-5; clone_size: NA; d_call: TRBD1; v_call: TRBV6-1; cdr3_nt: TGTGCCAGCAGGGACTACGACAGGGAGAGCAATCAGCCCCAGCATTTT; cdr3_aa: CASRDYDRESNQPQHF
j_call: TRBJ1-3; clone_size: many; d_call: TRBD1; v_call: TRBV5-4; cdr3_nt: TGTGCCAGCAGCGCTGACAGGGCTGGAAACACCATATATTTT; cdr3_aa: CASSADRAGNTIYF
j_call: TRBJ1-2; clone_size: NA; d_call: TRBD1; v_call: TRBV5-4; cdr3_nt: TGTGCCAGCAGCCAACGTGGCAGGGGGCGCGACTATGGCTACACCTTC; cdr3_aa: CASSQRGRGRDYGYTF
j_call: TRBJ1-5; clone_size: few; d_call: TRBD1; v_call: TRBV19; cdr3_nt: TGTGCCAGTAGTACGACAGGGACGGGAGAGTATCAGCCCCAGCATTTT; cdr3_aa: CASSTTGTGEYQPQHF
j_call: TRBJ2-5; clone_size: NA; d_call: NA; v_call: TRBV7-6; cdr3_nt: TGTGCCAGCAGCTTGAGACAGGGGAGGGGAGAGACCCAGTACTTC; cdr3_aa: CASSLRQGRGETQYF
j_call: TRBJ1-5; clone_size: many; d_call: NA; v_call: TRBV27; cdr3_nt: TGTGCCAGCAGTTTCGGCGGGGGCGGCAATCAGCCCCAGCATTTT; cdr3_aa: CASSFGGGGNQPQHF
j_call: TRBJ1-1; clone_size: many; d_call: NA; v_call: TRBV5-5; cdr3_nt: TGTGCCAGCAGCTTTGGACCGGGCACTGAAGCTTTCTTT; cdr3_aa: CASSFGPGTEAFF
j_call: TRBJ1-1; clone_size: many; d_call: NA; v_call: TRBV5-1; cdr3_nt: TGCGCCAGCAGCTTGGAGGGAAACACTGAAGCTTTCTTT; cdr3_aa: CASSLEGNTEAFF
j_call: TRBJ1-4; clone_size: many; d_call: NA; v_call: TRBV10-3; cdr3_nt: TGTGCCATCAGGGGGACTGCAGCTAATGAAAAACTGTTTTTT; cdr3_aa: CAIRGTAANEKLFF
j_call: TRBJ1-4; clone_size: NA; d_call: TRBD1; v_call: TRBV18; cdr3_nt: TGTGCCAGCTCACCACGGGGACAGCCTAATGAAAAACTGTTTTTT; cdr3_aa: CASSPRGQPNEKLFF
j_call: TRBJ2-7; clone_size: NA; d_call: NA; v_call: TRBV20-1; cdr3_nt: TGCAGTGCTAGAGCCGGGCCCTACGAGCAGTACTTC; cdr3_aa: CSARAGPYEQYF
j_call: TRBJ2-5; clone_size: NA; d_call: NA; v_call: TRBV11-2; cdr3_nt: TGTGCCAGCAGCTTAGTTCGTGGGGTTGCCGAGACCCAGTACTTC; cdr3_aa: CASSLVRGVAETQYF
j_call: TRBJ1-4; clone_size: NA; d_call: TRBD1; v_call: TRBV2; cdr3_nt: TGTGCCAGCAGCCCACGACAGGGAACTAATGAAAAACTGTTTTTT; cdr3_aa: CASSPRQGTNEKLFF
j_call: TRBJ2-3; clone_size: NA; d_call: NA; v_call: TRBV11-2; cdr3_nt: TGTGCCAGCAGCGTGGACAGTAGCACAGATACGCAGTATTTT; cdr3_aa: CASSVDSSTDTQYF
j_call: TRBJ2-2; clone_size: many; d_call: NA; v_call: TRBV12-3/TRBV12-4; cdr3_nt: TGTGCCAGCAATTCTGTCCGTAGGAATTCCGGGGAGCTGTTTTTT; cdr3_aa: CASNSVRRNSGELFF
j_call: TRBJ2-7; clone_size: few; d_call: NA; v_call: TRBV20-1; cdr3_nt: TGCAGTGCTAGGGGCCTATCTACCTACGAGCAGTACTTC; cdr3_aa: CSARGLSTYEQYF
j_call: TRBJ2-7; clone_size: many; d_call: NA; v_call: TRBV6-5; cdr3_nt: TGTGCCAGCAGTTACGGACGCGCCTACGAGCAGTACTTC; cdr3_aa: CASSYGRAYEQYF
j_call: TRBJ2-7; clone_size: NA; d_call: TRBD1; v_call: TRBV19; cdr3_nt: TGTGCCAGTAGCCCAACAGGGGGCACGGACTACGAGCAGTACTTC; cdr3_aa: CASSPTGGTDYEQYF